This entry describes one TCR beta chain. Its antigen is currently unknown. This sample was taken from a study of memory CD4+ T cells and cytomegalovirus serostatus. The study's findings and limits: The CMV-associated TCR signature appears largely within the CD4+ memory repertoire.

The table came from immunoSEQ multiplex PCR; TCRdb's copy has only in-frame clones and leaves some out. The sample lists approximately 56,000 clones; over 80% were seen once. The sort gate was single viable CD3+CD4+CD8-CD45RO+ cells for memory CD4+ T cells. Trimming cost V 2 bases and J 4 bases, with 9 bases left between them. The germline V gene has CDR1 GTSNPN and CDR2 SVGIG (reference sequence). The CDR3 loop spans 13 amino acids. This chain connects TRBV30 to TRBJ1-5; D not certain. Sample: memory CD4+ T cells from blood. This sequence was found in an adult in good health and CMV-seronegative. The CDR3 sequence: CAWSPTPNQPQHF. CDR3 sequence (DNA): TGTGCCTGGAGTCCAACACCTAATCAGCCCCAGCATTTT.